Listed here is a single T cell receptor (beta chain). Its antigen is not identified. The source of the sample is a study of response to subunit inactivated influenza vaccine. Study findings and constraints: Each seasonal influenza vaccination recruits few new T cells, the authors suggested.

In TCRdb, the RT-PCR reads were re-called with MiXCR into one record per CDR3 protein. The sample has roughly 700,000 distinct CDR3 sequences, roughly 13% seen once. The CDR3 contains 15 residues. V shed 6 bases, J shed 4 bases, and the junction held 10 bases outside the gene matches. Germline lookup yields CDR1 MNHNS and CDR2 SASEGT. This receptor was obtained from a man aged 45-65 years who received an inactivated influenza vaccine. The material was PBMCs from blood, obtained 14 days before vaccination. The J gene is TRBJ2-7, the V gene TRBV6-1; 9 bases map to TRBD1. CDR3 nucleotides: TGTGCCAGCAGACCATCCCGTGGGACAGGGTACGAGCAGTACTTC. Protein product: CASRPSRGTGYEQYF.